The clone carrying this T cell receptor beta chain has only a few counts. Its antigen remains unknown. RNA in amounts of about 0.5 to 1 ug was reverse transcribed with random hexamers. Amplification of the TCR beta CDR3 was carried out by immunoSEQ multiplex PCR, which spanned a total of 54 Vbeta and 13 Jbeta segments. TCRdb passed the immunoSEQ multiplex PCR reads through MiXCR, listing each CDR3 protein once. The table includes about 180,000 distinct CDR3 sequences, approximately 95% detected once. In blood CD8+ and CD4+ T cells, TCR beta underwent sequencing. TEMRA cells were FACS-enriched, while CD8+ and CD4+ T cells were negatively isolated. The data stem from a study of CD8 T cells in Susac syndrome. The study's findings and limits: In its TCR sequencing and HLA analysis, the study acknowledged that the number of individuals was relatively small.

Germline CDR1 reads DFQATT; CDR2 reads SNEGSKA (reference sequence). The length of the CDR3 is 16 residues. With V trimmed by 4 bases and J by 0 bases, 7 bases remained unmatched. The source of this sequence is a human donor with multiple sclerosis. The material sequenced was CD8+ T cells from PBMCs. The chain has TRBV20-1 and TRBJ2-5, with 11 bases identical to TRBD2. The CDR3 DNA follows: TGCAGTGCTATAGGTCTAGCGGGGGGAAACCAAGAGACCCAGTACTTC. Its protein is CSAIGLAGGNQETQYF.